What follows is one TCR beta chain and its context. V lost 2 bases and J lost 3, with 12 bases in between. The length of the CDR3 is 14 residues. Germline loops: CDR1 SGHRS, CDR2 YFSETQ. The data derive from a study of T-cell reconstitution after alpha-beta-depleted transplantation in children. Unique molecular identifiers were used to barcode this TCRbeta library. Via MiXCR, TCRdb re-called the PCR reads, giving one row per CDR3 protein. Of some 490,000 distinct CDR3 sequences listed, under 15% were seen once; the top ten hold more than 5.5%. This clonotype was obtained from a human donor who donated a stem cell graft to a child with combined immunodeficiency. The material sequenced was PBMCs from the stem cell graft donor, taken from the stem cell graft. The chain is built from TRBV5-1 and TRBJ2-7; TRBD2 might be the D (5 bases). CDR3 loop: CASSFTGTLYEQYF. In DNA, the CDR3 is TGCGCCAGCAGCTTTACGGGAACCCTCTACGAGCAGTACTTC.